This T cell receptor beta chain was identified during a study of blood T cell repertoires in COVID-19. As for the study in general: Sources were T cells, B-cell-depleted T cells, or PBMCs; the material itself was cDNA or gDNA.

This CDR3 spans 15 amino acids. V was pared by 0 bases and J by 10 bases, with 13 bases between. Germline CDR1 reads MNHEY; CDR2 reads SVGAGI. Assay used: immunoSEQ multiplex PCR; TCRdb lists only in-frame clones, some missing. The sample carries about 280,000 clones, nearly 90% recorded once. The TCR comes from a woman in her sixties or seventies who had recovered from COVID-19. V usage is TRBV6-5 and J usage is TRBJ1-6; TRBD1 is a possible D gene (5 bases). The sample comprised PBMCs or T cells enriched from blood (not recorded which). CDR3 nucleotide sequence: TGTGCCAGCAGTTACTCGACCCAGGGAGGCTCACCCCTCCACTTT. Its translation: CASSYSTQGGSPLHF.